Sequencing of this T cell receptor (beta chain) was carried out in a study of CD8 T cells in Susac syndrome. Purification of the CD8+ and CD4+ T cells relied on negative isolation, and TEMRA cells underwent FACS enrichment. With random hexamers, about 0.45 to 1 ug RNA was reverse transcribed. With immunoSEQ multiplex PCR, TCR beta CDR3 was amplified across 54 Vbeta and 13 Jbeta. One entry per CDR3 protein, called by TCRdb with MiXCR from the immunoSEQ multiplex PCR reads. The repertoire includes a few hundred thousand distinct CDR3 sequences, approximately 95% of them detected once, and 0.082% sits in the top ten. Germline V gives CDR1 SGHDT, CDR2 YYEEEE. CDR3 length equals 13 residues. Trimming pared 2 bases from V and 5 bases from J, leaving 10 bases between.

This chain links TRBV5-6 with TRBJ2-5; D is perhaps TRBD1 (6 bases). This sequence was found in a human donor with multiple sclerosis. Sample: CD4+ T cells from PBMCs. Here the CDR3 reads CASSFTGLETQYF. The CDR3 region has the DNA TGTGCCAGCAGCTTTACAGGGTTGGAGACCCAGTACTTC.